This TCR beta chain originates from a study of beta chain features in type 1 diabetes. Study findings and constraints: Diminished insertions and augmented deletions at VDJ junctions characterized type 1 diabetes patients. PCR might pick shorter templates more often, in the same way for patients and controls.

As every portion of the isolated RNA was reverse transcribed, the sequencing read expressed TCRB transcripts. Assay used: immunoSEQ multiplex PCR; TCRdb lists only in-frame clones, some missing. The sample includes 300,000 to 450,000 clones, around 12% of them seen just once. Only a few counts were recorded for this clone. Its antigen is unknown. The V gene's germline CDR1 is ENHRY and CDR2 SYGVKD. The CDR3 has 14 amino acids. J lost 7 bases, V lost 3 bases, and 6 bases had no gene match. The chain carries TRBV10-3 and TRBJ2-1, with 7 bases aligning to TRBD2. Source material: naive CD4+ T cells from blood. The TCR comes from a man aged 18 to 29 in good health. In DNA form, the CDR3 reads TGTGCCATCAGTGACCAGCAAGCGGGGAATGAGCAGTTCTTC. Residues: CAISDQQAGNEQFF.